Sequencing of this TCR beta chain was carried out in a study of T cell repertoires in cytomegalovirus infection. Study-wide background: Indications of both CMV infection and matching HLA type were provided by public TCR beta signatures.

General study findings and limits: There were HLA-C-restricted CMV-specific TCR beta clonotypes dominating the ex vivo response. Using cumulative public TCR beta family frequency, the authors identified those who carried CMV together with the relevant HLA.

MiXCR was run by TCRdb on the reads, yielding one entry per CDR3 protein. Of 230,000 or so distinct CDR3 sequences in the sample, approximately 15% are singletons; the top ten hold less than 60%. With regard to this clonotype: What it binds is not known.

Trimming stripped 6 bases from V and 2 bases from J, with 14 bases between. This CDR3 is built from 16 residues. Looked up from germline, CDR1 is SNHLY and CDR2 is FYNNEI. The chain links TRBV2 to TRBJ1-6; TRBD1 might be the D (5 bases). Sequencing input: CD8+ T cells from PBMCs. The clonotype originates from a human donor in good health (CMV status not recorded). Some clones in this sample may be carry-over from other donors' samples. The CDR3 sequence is CASRPRGDPYNSPLHF. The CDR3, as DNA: TGTGCCAGCAGACCCCGGGGGGACCCCTATAATTCACCCCTCCACTTT.